This TCR beta chain was recorded in a study of blood T cells in healthy people across ages. Study-wide points: No conclusive comparison of naive versus antigen-experienced cells was possible with unsorted PBMCs. Naive T cell percentage and TCR beta diversity correlated strongly. More naive CD4+ cells and higher diversity were found in long-lived than in aged donors.

This clonotype was counted once. Its antigen is as yet unknown. Researchers collected ten milliliters of peripheral blood from every single donor. Trimming removed 3 bases from V and 0 bases from J, with 12 bases in between. CDR3 length: 17 amino acids. The authors ran a second PCR of about 7 to 11 cycles using a sample-barcoded 5' primer and a J-beta primer mix. TCRdb fed the 5' RACE reads into MiXCR, producing one record per CDR3 protein. This table has hundreds of thousands of distinct CDR3 sequences, 45% to 65% appearing once. This clonotype originated in a man between 60 and 75 years old in good health. V and J are TRBV12-3 or TRBV12-4 and TRBJ2-6; D possibly uses TRBD1 or TRBD2 (5 bases each). The material sequenced was blood. The CDR3 sequence: CASSFGALNSGANVLTF. As DNA, the CDR3 is TGTGCCAGCAGTTTCGGGGCACTGAACTCTGGGGCCAACGTCCTGACTTTC.